This T cell receptor beta chain was profiled in a study of cytomegalovirus exposure and HLA in healthy donors. This clone was observed once. With 60 Vbeta and 13 Jbeta primers, the PCR was carried out. TCRdb's copy holds only in-frame clones and misses some; the assay was immunoSEQ multiplex PCR. The sample includes roughly 170,000 clones, roughly 83% seen only once; the top ten take 0.95% to 1.3%. This TCR came from a man aged 25-45 years in good health and CMV-seronegative. Sequenced: PBMCs.

The DNA of the CDR3 is TGTGCCAGTAGTATTTCCCTCGGTGGCTACACCTTC. Protein sequence: CASSISLGGYTF. The V and J genes are TRBV19 and TRBJ1-2; unclear D gene. This CDR3 spans 12 amino acids. Germline assignment: CDR1 LNHDA and CDR2 SQIVND (reference sequence). V lost 3 bases and J 7 bases, leaving 9 bases between the germline ends.